This T cell receptor beta chain was sequenced during a study of blood T cell repertoires in COVID-19. This CDR3 is 14 amino acids long. The germline CDR1 and CDR2 sequences are SGHNT and YYREEE (reference sequence). V was pared by 1 base and J by 9 bases, with 3 bases of the junction left unmatched. Across about two dozen US areas, participants ranged in age from about 18 to 90 years. Two negative PCRs, clearance, or symptom resolution characterized the recovered Cohort 3 donors. This clone turned up a few times. Only in-frame clones appear in the TCRdb table, and some are missing; sequencing was by immunoSEQ multiplex PCR. The sample records about 300,000 clones, 70% to 90% being singletons.

The sequencing sample was made of PBMCs or T cells enriched from blood (not recorded which). The receptor was derived from a woman in her thirties who had recovered from COVID-19. The V and J genes are TRBV5-4 and TRBJ1-6, with 8 bases lining up with TRBD1. DNA for the CDR3: TGTGCCAGCAGCTTGCCAGGGGGCAGTTCACCCCTCCACTTT. Protein sequence: CASSLPGGSSPLHF.